A selection of T cell receptor beta chains follows, all from one sample in a study of blood T cells in healthy people across ages. MiXCR was run by TCRdb on the 5' RACE reads, yielding one entry per CDR3 protein. Here the sample spans 700,000 to 850,000 distinct CDR3 sequences, about 53% being singletons. Sequencing input: blood. The receptors come from an elderly man in good health. The conserved cysteine and the conserved F or W are not part of the CDR3 here.

v_gene	j_gene	CDR3aa
TRBV7-9	TRBJ2-1	ASSFFRADWF
TRBV5-6	TRBJ2-1	ASSGGLRSYNEQF
TRBV14	TRBJ2-7	ASSTQTGGEQY
TRBV7-2	TRBJ2-7	ASSFSGTTPFYEQY
TRBV7-2	TRBJ1-2	ASSVDGQDYGYT
TRBV10-3	TRBJ2-1	AIRKGTSGESEQF
TRBV7-9	TRBJ2-3	ASSPRLGPRDAY
TRBV14	-	ASSRSSVHEQY
TRBV4-2	TRBJ2-1	ASSQEVGRNEQF
TRBV25-1	TRBJ2-5	ASSEWAGWYNEQY
TRBV11-2	-	ASSWRGSYNEQY
TRBV7-2	TRBJ2-7	ASSSGGATYEQY
TRBV6-6	TRBJ2-7	ASSSHGTTYEQY
TRBV21-1	TRBJ1-5	ASPTGGSNQPQH
TRBV10-3	TRBJ2-3	AISESSTSGRRGDTQY
TRBV29-1	TRBJ1-5	SASNGNQPQH
TRBV7-8	TRBJ2-7	ASSAGLPKGEQY
TRBV6-1	TRBJ2-1	ASRVGSSYNEQF
TRBV10-3	TRBJ1-1	AISESRLGRYRNTEAF
TRBV11-1	TRBJ2-7	ASSLERGASYEQY
TRBV20-1	TRBJ2-1	SARPTAGTYNEQF
TRBV2	TRBJ2-1	ASKDSNNEQF
TRBV7-2	TRBJ2-1	ASSTFRSNEQF
TRBV12-3/TRBV12-4	TRBJ2-7	ASRLSGSSYEQY
TRBV20-1	TRBJ2-7	SARPSPGTSGSYEQY
TRBV2	TRBJ2-7	ASSEDLIAGGTYEQY
TRBV12-3/TRBV12-4	TRBJ2-7	ASSPGGSGNEQY
TRBV7-2	TRBJ2-1	ASSFGRTQVNEQF
TRBV19	TRBJ2-6	ASSIGVSSSGANVLT
TRBV9	TRBJ2-7	ASSVGLDHYEQY
TRBV9	TRBJ1-2	ASSETGRDYGYT
TRBV29-1	TRBJ1-5	SVPPGGNQPQH
TRBV12-3/TRBV12-4	TRBJ1-5	ASSWPRRYRVMEANQPQH
TRBV4-3	TRBJ2-3	ASSQGAPDQGADTQY
TRBV4-2	TRBJ1-1	ASSQPGQPGTEAF
TRBV7-8	TRBJ2-1	ASSLAFGLNNEQF
TRBV27	TRBJ2-7	ASSPGTSGRDEQY
TRBV28	-	ASYLRDRDGEQY
TRBV6-5	TRBJ2-2	ASSSNRGLLTGELF
TRBV21-1	TRBJ1-2	ASSKQDSRRDGYT
TRBV28	TRBJ1-1	ASSKRIGQGREAF
TRBV5-1	TRBJ2-6	ASSLGQINSGANVLT
TRBV27	TRBJ1-1	ASSLSVDTEAF
TRBV7-8	TRBJ1-5	ASSLGPGNQPQH
TRBV3-1	TRBJ2-1	ASSQTPAAGDEQF
TRBV20-1	TRBJ1-2	SASRGGYT
TRBV24-1	TRBJ2-5	ATSVGGETQY
TRBV7-2	TRBJ1-1	ASILLLDTEAF
TRBV7-8	TRBJ2-7	ASSFGQGGTYEQY